This TCR beta chain appears in the sequencing data of a study of T-cell reconstitution after alpha-beta-depleted transplantation in children. Points from the study as a whole: Where some patients showed high TCRbeta diversity at day 60, it came from recipient T cells and thymic progenitors that had survived. About two months after transplant, alpha-beta T cells reportedly came from several hundred expanded graft clones. Most T-cell counts and diversity one year after the transplant came from T cells that were newly produced.

This clonotype was seen ten or more times. The antigen remains unidentified. The CDR3 extends over 16 amino acids. In germline, CDR1 is SGHRS, CDR2 YFSETQ. V trimming: 0 bases; J trimming: 4 bases; junction bases outside the gene matches: 10. A TCRbeta library incorporating unique molecular identifiers was prepared. From the PCR reads, TCRdb called clonotypes with MiXCR, one entry per CDR3 protein. Of approximately 130,000 distinct CDR3 sequences listed, 8.5% to 10% are singletons. V and J are TRBV5-1 and TRBJ2-7; 7 positions agree with TRBD1. The specimen comprised PBMCs, mostly from graft donor cells, sampled 180 days after TCRalphabeta/CD19-depleted stem cell transplant. This receptor was identified in a girl less than two years old who had a stem cell transplant for combined immunodeficiency, so the T cells may come from the graft donor. The chain's CDR3 is CASSLDLPGQPYEQYF. The CDR3 nucleotides read TGCGCCAGCAGCTTGGATTTACCGGGACAGCCTTACGAGCAGTACTTC.